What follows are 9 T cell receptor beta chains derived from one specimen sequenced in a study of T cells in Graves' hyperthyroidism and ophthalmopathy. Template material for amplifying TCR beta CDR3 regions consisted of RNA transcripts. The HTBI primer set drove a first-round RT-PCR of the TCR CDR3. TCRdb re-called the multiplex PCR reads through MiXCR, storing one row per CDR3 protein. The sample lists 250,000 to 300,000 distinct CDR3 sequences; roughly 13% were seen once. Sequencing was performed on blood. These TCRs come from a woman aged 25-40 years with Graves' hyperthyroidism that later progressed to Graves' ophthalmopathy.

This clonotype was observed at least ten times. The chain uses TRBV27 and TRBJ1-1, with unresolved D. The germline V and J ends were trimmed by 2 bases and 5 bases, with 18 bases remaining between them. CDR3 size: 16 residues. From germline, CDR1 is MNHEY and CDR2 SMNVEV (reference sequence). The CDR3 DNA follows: TGTGCCAGCAGTTTAGGTAATCGGCCAGGCGCAACTGAAGCTTTCTTT. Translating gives CASSLGNRPGATEAFF.

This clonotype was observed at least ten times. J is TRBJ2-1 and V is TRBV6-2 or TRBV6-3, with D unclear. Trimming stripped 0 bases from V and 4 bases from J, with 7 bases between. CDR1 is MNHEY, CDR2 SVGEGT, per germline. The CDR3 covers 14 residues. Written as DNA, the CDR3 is TGTGCCAGCAGTTACTCGTCTGGGTACAATGAGCAGTTCTTC. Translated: CASSYSSGYNEQFF.

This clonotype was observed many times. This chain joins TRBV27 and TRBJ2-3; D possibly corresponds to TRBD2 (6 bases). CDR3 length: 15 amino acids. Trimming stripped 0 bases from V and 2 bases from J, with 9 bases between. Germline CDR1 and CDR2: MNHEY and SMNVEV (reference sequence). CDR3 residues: CASSLSAGYTDTQYF. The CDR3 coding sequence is TGTGCCAGCAGTTTATCCGCGGGGTACACAGATACGCAGTATTTT.

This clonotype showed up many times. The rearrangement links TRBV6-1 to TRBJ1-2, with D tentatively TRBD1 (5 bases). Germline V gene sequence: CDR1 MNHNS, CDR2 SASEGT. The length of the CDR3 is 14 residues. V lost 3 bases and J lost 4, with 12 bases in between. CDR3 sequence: CASSEDMASYGYTF. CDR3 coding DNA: TGTGCCAGCAGTGAGGACATGGCATCCTATGGCTACACCTTC.

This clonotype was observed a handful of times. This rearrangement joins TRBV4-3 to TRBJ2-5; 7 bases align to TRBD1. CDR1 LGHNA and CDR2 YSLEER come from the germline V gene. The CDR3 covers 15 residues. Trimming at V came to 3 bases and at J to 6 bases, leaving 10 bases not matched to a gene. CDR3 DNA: TGCGCCAGCAGCCAGGCCGACAGGGATCGAAAGACCCAGTACTTC. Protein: CASSQADRDRKTQYF.

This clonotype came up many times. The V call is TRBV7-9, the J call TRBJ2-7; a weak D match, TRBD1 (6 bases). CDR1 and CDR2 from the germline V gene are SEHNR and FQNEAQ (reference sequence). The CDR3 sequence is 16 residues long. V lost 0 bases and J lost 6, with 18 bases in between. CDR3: CASSLATGTLVVEQYF. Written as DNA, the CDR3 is TGTGCCAGCAGCTTAGCCACCGGGACACTGGTTGTCGAGCAGTACTTC.

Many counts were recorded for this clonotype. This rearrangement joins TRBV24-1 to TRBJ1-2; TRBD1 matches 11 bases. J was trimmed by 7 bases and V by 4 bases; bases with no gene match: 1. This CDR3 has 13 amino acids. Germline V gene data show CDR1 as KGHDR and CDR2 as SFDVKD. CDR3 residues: CATSEGQGGGYTF. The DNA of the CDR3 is TGTGCCACCAGTGAGGGACAGGGGGGTGGCTACACCTTC.

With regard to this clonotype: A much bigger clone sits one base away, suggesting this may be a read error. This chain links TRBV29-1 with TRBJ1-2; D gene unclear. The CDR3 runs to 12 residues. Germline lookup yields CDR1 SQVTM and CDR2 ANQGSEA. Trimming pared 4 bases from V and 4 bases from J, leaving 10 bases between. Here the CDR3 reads CSVGDATYGYTF. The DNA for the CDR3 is TGCAGCGTTGGAGACGCAACCTATGGCTACACCTTC. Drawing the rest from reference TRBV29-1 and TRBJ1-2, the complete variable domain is SAVISQKPSRDICQRGTSLTIQCQVDSQVTMMFWYRQQPGQSLTLIATANQGSEATYESGFVIDKFPISRPNLTFSTLTVSNMSPEDSSIYLCSVGDATYGYTFGSGTRLTVV.

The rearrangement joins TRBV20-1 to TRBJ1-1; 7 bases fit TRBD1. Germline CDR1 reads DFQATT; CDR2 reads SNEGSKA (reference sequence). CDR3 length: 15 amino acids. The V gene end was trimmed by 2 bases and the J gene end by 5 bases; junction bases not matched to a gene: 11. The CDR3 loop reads CSARIAGQTKTEAFF. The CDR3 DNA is TGCAGTGCTAGAATCGCGGGACAGACGAAGACTGAAGCTTTCTTT.